The clone carrying this TCR beta chain was seen a single time. Its target is not known. The sample belongs to a study of cytomegalovirus exposure and HLA in healthy donors. Broader study findings: In the 120 validation repertoires, approximately 94% of cluster scores exceeded 0, per a later analysis.

J was trimmed by 5 bases and V by 0 bases; bases with no gene match: 6. Germline V gene sequence: CDR1 SGHRS, CDR2 YFSETQ. There are 17 residues in the CDR3. The table came from immunoSEQ multiplex PCR; TCRdb's copy has only in-frame clones and leaves some out. Of hundreds of thousands of clones listed, approximately 87% are singletons. The clonotype originates from a man between 18 and 29 years old in good health and CMV-seronegative. Sequencing was performed on PBMCs. This rearrangement joins TRBV5-1 to TRBJ2-3; TRBD2 agrees at 13 bases. DNA for the CDR3: TGCGCCAGCAGCTTGGGGACTAGCGGGGGTTCAGGAGATACGCAGTATTTT. This encodes CASSLGTSGGSGDTQYF.